The source of this T cell receptor (beta chain) is a study of blood T cells in healthy people across ages. A second about 7 to 11 cycle PCR used barcoded and J-beta primers. TCRdb fed the 5' RACE reads into MiXCR, producing one record per CDR3 protein. In the table there are some 1.6 million distinct CDR3 sequences, about 31% of which are singletons. The CDR3 contains 19 residues. The V gene end was trimmed by 3 bases and the J gene end by 4 bases; junction bases not matched to a gene: 15. Germline CDR1 reads SGHDT; CDR2 reads YYEEEE. This TCR was sampled from a woman aged 25 to 39 in good health. Material: blood. This chain uses TRBV5-6 with TRBJ2-2; 10 nucleotides line up with TRBD2. CDR3 nucleotide sequence: TGTGCCAGCAGCTCCCGGGCTAGCGGGGGTCTCCGGGGCACCGGGGAGCTGTTTTTT. Amino acid sequence: CASSSRASGGLRGTGELFF.